Each of the 5 T cell receptor beta chains below was sequenced from the same sample in a study of CD8 T cells in ankylosing spondylitis. TCRdb reanalysed the 5' RACE reads using MiXCR and keeps one entry per CDR3 protein. The sample shows roughly 250,000 distinct CDR3 sequences, roughly 8.6% of them seen only once. What was sequenced was blood, either unsorted or a sorted T cell fraction (not recorded which). The receptor set was obtained from a male donor with ankylosing spondylitis or in good health (not recorded which).

This clonotype was picked up many times. The chain uses TRBV4-1 and TRBJ2-7, with 8 bases lining up with TRBD2. V lost 4 bases, J lost 0 bases, and 2 bases stayed unmatched. Germline V gene data show CDR1 as MGHRA and CDR2 as YSYEKL. CDR3 size: 14 residues. The CDR3 region has the DNA TGCGCCAGCAGCCTACTAGCGGCCTCCTACGAGCAGTACTTC. It translates to CASSLLAASYEQYF.

The V gene is TRBV6-2 or TRBV6-3, the J gene TRBJ2-7, with TRBD1 as a possible D gene (6 bases). The germline CDR1 and CDR2 sequences are MNHEY and SVGEGT. This CDR3 spans 13 amino acids. Trimming pared 8 bases from V and 9 bases from J, leaving 20 bases between. DNA of the CDR3: TGTGCCAGCTACGGTAGTGGGGGCCACGGGCAGTACTTC. Its protein product is CASYGSGGHGQYF.

This clonotype was recorded many times. This rearrangement joins TRBV7-2 to TRBJ2-7, with D possibly matching TRBD2 (6 bases). The germline gives CDR1 SGHTA, CDR2 FQGNSA. The V gene lost 5 bases and the J gene lost 4 bases, with 21 bases spanning the gap. The CDR3 totals 16 residues. Here the CDR3 DNA reads TGTGCCAGCAGCCAAGAATCCGTGGAGGGTGGGTACGAGCAGTACTTC. Translated: CASSQESVEGGYEQYF.

The rearrangement joins TRBV7-9 to TRBJ2-1; either TRBD1 or TRBD2 may fit D (6 bases each). This CDR3 has 16 residues. V lost 5 bases and J lost 7, with 21 bases in between. Germline loops: CDR1 SEHNR, CDR2 FQNEAQ (reference sequence). CDR3 region: CASSPFWGVGANEQFF. CDR3 bases: TGTGCCAGCAGCCCTTTTTGGGGGGTGGGGGCGAATGAGCAGTTCTTC.

Many counts were recorded for this clonotype. CDR3 nucleotides: TGCGCCAGCAGCCCGGACAGGGACAATGAGCAGTTCTTC. It specifies CASSPDRDNEQFF. The gene calls are TRBV5-1 and TRBJ2-1, with TRBD1 matching over 8 bases. The CDR3 contains 13 residues. V was clipped by 4 bases and J by 5 bases; unmatched bases: 2. From germline, CDR1 is SGHRS and CDR2 YFSETQ. The variable domain in full, completed from reference TRBV5-1 and TRBJ2-1, reads KAGVTQTPRYLIKTRGQQVTLSCSPISGHRSVSWYQQTPGQGLQFLFEYFSETQRNKGNFPGRFSGRQFSNSRSEMNVSTLELGDSALYLCASSPDRDNEQFFGPGTRLTVL.